The TCR beta chain described here comes from a study of blood T cell repertoires in COVID-19. Clones were read by immunoSEQ multiplex PCR, and TCRdb kept only the in-frame ones, dropping some. The data hold hundreds of thousands of clones, with roughly 91% observed a single time. Seattle participants joined during active infection and were tracked over time. CDR3 length equals 16 residues. The V segment lost 1 base and the J segment 4 bases; nucleotides outside the gene matches: 6. The germline gives CDR1 MGHRA, CDR2 YSYEKL. The sample was peripheral blood. The TCR was taken from a woman between 45 and 65 years old with COVID-19, enrolled during active disease. V and J are TRBV4-1 and TRBJ2-3; TRBD2 matches 9 bases. As DNA, the CDR3 is TGCGCCAGCAGCCAAGTGGCTAGCGGGGACTCAGATACGCAGTATTTT. This codes for CASSQVASGDSDTQYF.